The 32 T cell receptor beta chains below come from one sample, sequenced in a study of T cell repertoires in cytomegalovirus infection. TCRdb fed the reads into MiXCR, producing one record per CDR3 protein. The sample has approximately 290,000 distinct CDR3 sequences; under 30% are singletons. Sequencing input: PBMCs. The origin of the receptors is a human donor in good health (CMV status not recorded). Some clones in this sample may be carry-over from other donors' samples.

The chain links TRBV5-1 to TRBJ1-1; D is unclear. V was pared by 0 bases and J by 7 bases, with 7 bases between. The CDR3 length is 12 residues. In germline, CDR1 is SGHRS, CDR2 YFSETQ. The CDR3 reads CASSLGVNEAFF. The CDR3 DNA sequence: TGCGCCAGCAGCTTGGGGGTTAATGAAGCTTTCTTT.

This clonotype came up many times. This rearrangement joins TRBV11-2 to TRBJ2-7, with D unclear. Trimming took off 3 bases at V and 2 bases at J, with 11 bases between the two ends. This CDR3 is built from 14 residues. CDR1 SGHAT and CDR2 FQNNGV come from the germline V gene. Here the CDR3 DNA reads TGTGCCAGCAGCTTGTACGGATTCACCTACGAGCAGTACTTC. Amino acid sequence: CASSLYGFTYEQYF.

This chain links TRBV2 with TRBJ2-5; the match to TRBD1 covers 7 bases. The CDR3 totals 13 residues. Unmatched junction bases numbered 2, after V lost 5 bases and J lost 2 bases. The germline gives CDR1 SNHLY, CDR2 FYNNEI. The DNA of the CDR3 is TGTGCCAGCAGTCAACAGGGGCAAGAGACCCAGTACTTC. This encodes CASSQQGQETQYF.

This chain connects TRBV11-2 to TRBJ2-3; D could derive from TRBD1 or TRBD2 (5 bases each). Trimming shortened V by 4 bases and J by 4 bases, and 15 bases separated the two germline ends. Germline V lookup: CDR1 SGHAT, CDR2 FQNNGV. The CDR3 has 15 residues. In nucleotides, the CDR3 is TGTGCCAGCAGCTATAGGGGAGCCGGGCCAGATACGCAGTATTTT. The encoded protein is CASSYRGAGPDTQYF. Together with reference TRBV11-2 and TRBJ2-3, the CDR3 gives the full variable domain: EAGVAQSPRYKIIEKRQSVAFWCNPISGHATLYWYQQILGQGPKLLIQFQNNGVVDDSQLPKDRFSAERLKGVDSTLKIQPAKLEDSAVYLCASSYRGAGPDTQYFGPGTRLTVL.

This clonotype has more than one count but fewer than ten. This sequence joins TRBV2 and TRBJ2-2; D not resolved. The CDR3 spans 13 residues. Trimming cost V 2 bases and J 7 bases, with 8 bases left between them. Germline assignment: CDR1 SNHLY and CDR2 FYNNEI. The CDR3 spells CASSERGFGELFF. For the CDR3, the DNA is TGTGCCAGCAGTGAACGAGGCTTCGGGGAGCTGTTTTTT. Filled out from reference TRBV2 and TRBJ2-2, the complete variable domain reads EPEVTQTPSHQVTQMGQEVILRCVPISNHLYFYWYRQILGQKVEFLVSFYNNEISEKSEIFDDQFSVERPDGSNFTLKIRSTKLEDSAMYFCASSERGFGELFFGEGSRLTVL.

This clonotype turned up a few times. The chain links TRBV25-1 to TRBJ1-5, with 7 bases lining up with TRBD1. The CDR3 is 16 residues long. Trimming removed 4 bases from V and 2 bases from J; junction bases left unmatched: 8. Per the germline V gene, CDR1 is MGHDK and CDR2 is SYGVNS. CDR3 DNA sequence: TGTGCCAGCAGTGGGATAAAGGGGGCCGGCAATCAGCCCCAGCATTTT. Translating gives CASSGIKGAGNQPQHF.

This clonotype turned up a few times. The chain couples TRBV6-6 to TRBJ1-5; D unresolved. This CDR3 region has 14 residues. V dropped 10 bases and J dropped 2 bases, with 15 bases sitting between them. Germline V gene sequence: CDR1 MNHNY, CDR2 SVGAGI (reference sequence). CDR3 nucleotides: TGTGCCACCCTTTCCGGTGTGGGCAATCAGCCCCAGCATTTT. Translating gives CATLSGVGNQPQHF.

The chain joins TRBV20-1 to TRBJ1-5; no firm D call. CDR1 is DFQATT and CDR2 is SNEGSKA in the germline V gene (reference sequence). CDR3 length equals 13 residues. V lost 3 bases to trimming and J lost 3 bases, with 9 bases between them. CDR3 protein: CSASGSYNQPQHF. The CDR3 coding sequence is TGCAGTGCTAGTGGTAGTTACAATCAGCCCCAGCATTTT.

This clonotype has a handful of counts. The V gene is TRBV6-5, the J gene TRBJ2-2, with TRBD1 matching over 8 bases. This CDR3 has 14 residues. Unmatched junction bases numbered 3, after V lost 6 bases and J lost 3 bases. Per the germline V gene, CDR1 is MNHEY and CDR2 is SVGAGI. In nucleotides, the CDR3 is TGTGCCAGCAGAGGACAGGGATACACCGGGGAGCTGTTTTTT. Its protein is CASRGQGYTGELFF.

This clonotype turned up a few times. The chain has TRBV11-2 and TRBJ2-3; tentatively, D is TRBD1 (6 bases). Germline V gives CDR1 SGHAT, CDR2 FQNNGV. The V gene lost 5 bases and the J gene lost 6 bases, with 9 bases spanning the gap. The CDR3 consists of 12 residues. CDR3 sequence: CASSQDRDTQYF. For the CDR3, the DNA is TGTGCCAGCAGCCAAGACAGGGATACGCAGTATTTT.

This clonotype was found once. The rearrangement joins TRBV30 to TRBJ2-3; 11 bases fit TRBD2. Germline assignment: CDR1 GTSNPN and CDR2 SVGIG (reference sequence). This CDR3 spans 14 amino acids. V lost 7 bases and J lost 2; bases outside the gene matches: 5. CDR3 nucleotides: TGTGCCTCAATAGCGGGGGGGTCCACAGATACGCAGTATTTT. This sequence encodes CASIAGGSTDTQYF.

This clonotype appeared many times. V gene TRBV28 combines with J gene TRBJ1-2; 9 bases map to TRBD1. The V gene's germline CDR1 is MDHEN and CDR2 SYDVKM. V shed 8 bases and J 3 bases; nucleotides not matched to a gene: 10. This CDR3 comprises 15 residues. This CDR3 is CASYVTGGADYGYTF. The CDR3 nucleotides read TGTGCCAGCTACGTCACAGGGGGCGCTGACTATGGCTACACCTTC.

The sample holds many counts of this clonotype. The V gene is TRBV7-8, the J gene TRBJ1-6; D might be TRBD1 (5 bases). Germline V gene data show CDR1 as SGHVS and CDR2 as FQNEAQ. This CDR3 spans 14 amino acids. Trimming cost V 3 bases and J 10 bases, with 13 bases left between them. The CDR3 here is CASSLGGVGSPLHF. CDR3 bases: TGTGCCAGCAGCTTGGGGGGAGTAGGATCACCCCTCCACTTT.

This chain links TRBV9 with TRBJ1-1, with D perhaps TRBD1 (5 bases). Trimming removed 0 bases at V and 8 bases at J, with 14 bases between. This CDR3 contains 14 residues. Germline V lookup: CDR1 SGDLS, CDR2 YYNGEE. Here the CDR3 reads CASSVGGVGGEAFF. The CDR3 nucleotides read TGTGCCAGCAGCGTAGGGGGGGTGGGCGGAGAAGCTTTCTTT. The whole variable domain, filled in from reference TRBV9 and TRBJ1-1, reads DSGVTQTPKHLITATGQRVTLRCSPRSGDLSVYWYQQSLDQGLQFLIQYYNGEERAKGNILERFSAQQFPDLHSELNLSSLELGDSALYFCASSVGGVGGEAFFGQGTRLTVV.

The V gene is TRBV20-1, the J gene TRBJ2-1, with a tentative D call TRBD2 (6 bases). Germline V gives CDR1 DFQATT, CDR2 SNEGSKA (reference sequence). The CDR3 runs 17 residues. Trimming shortened V by 5 bases and J by 2 bases, and 22 bases separated the two germline ends. The CDR3 sequence: CSAEGRSSRATYNEQFF. CDR3 sequence (DNA): TGCAGTGCTGAGGGGAGGTCCTCTAGGGCGACCTACAATGAGCAGTTCTTC.

This clonotype was picked up a small number of times. The rearrangement uses TRBV5-1 and TRBJ2-1; the D is unclear. Germline loops: CDR1 SGHRS, CDR2 YFSETQ. This CDR3 region has 14 residues. Trimming took off 5 bases at V and 5 bases at J, with 14 bases between the two ends. The CDR3 spells CASRRIEDDNEQFF. The CDR3 DNA sequence: TGCGCCAGCAGAAGGATAGAAGACGACAATGAGCAGTTCTTC.

The chain carries TRBV6-8 and TRBJ2-1; D perhaps matches TRBD2 (6 bases). The CDR3 has 15 residues. The germline CDR1 and CDR2 sequences are MNHGY and SAAAGT. With 6 bases removed from V and 7 bases from J, the gap between germline ends came to 19 bases. The CDR3 region is CASSPLKGGWNEQFF. The CDR3 DNA sequence: TGTGCCAGCAGCCCCCTGAAAGGAGGGTGGAATGAGCAGTTCTTC.

This clonotype was counted many times. The chain employs TRBV7-2 and TRBJ2-7; a possible D gene is TRBD2 (6 bases). Germline V gene data show CDR1 as SGHTA and CDR2 as FQGNSA. V lost 0 bases and J lost 12, with 21 bases in between. The CDR3 sequence is 15 residues long. CDR3 sequence (DNA): TGTGCCAGCAGCTTAGCGCGGGGCAGGGTGGCCCTATGGTACTTC. Protein product: CASSLARGRVALWYF. The full variable domain, with the rest looked up from reference TRBV7-2 and TRBJ2-7, is GAGVSQSPSNKVTEKGKDVELRCDPISGHTALYWYRQSLGQGLEFLIYFQGNSAPDKSGLPSDRFSAERTGGSVSTLTIQRTQQEDSAVYLCASSLARGRVALWYFGPGTRLTVT.

This chain uses TRBV11-2 with TRBJ2-7, with D uncertain. Trimming shortened V by 1 base and J by 6 bases, and 10 bases separated the two germline ends. The CDR3 consists of 13 residues. The germline gives CDR1 SGHAT, CDR2 FQNNGV. The chain's CDR3 is CASSLAVLREQYF. In DNA, the CDR3 is TGTGCCAGCAGCTTAGCTGTGCTTCGCGAGCAGTACTTC.

Ten or more counts support this clonotype. The gene calls are TRBV7-2 and TRBJ1-1; the match to TRBD1 covers 8 bases. The germline V gene has CDR1 SGHTA and CDR2 FQGNSA. This CDR3 has 14 amino acids. V was pared by 3 bases and J by 4 bases, with 4 bases of the junction left unmatched. CDR3: CASSLDRAVTEAFF. CDR3 DNA sequence: TGTGCCAGCAGCTTGGACAGGGCCGTCACTGAAGCTTTCTTT.

The V gene is TRBV7-9, the J gene TRBJ1-1; TRBD1 matches 7 bases. This CDR3 is 14 amino acids long. Germline CDR1 SEHNR, CDR2 FQNEAQ (reference sequence). With 7 bases clipped from V and 6 bases from J, the junction kept 11 bases outside the gene matches. CDR3 in amino acids: CASTRTGTVAEAFF. The CDR3 DNA is TGTGCCAGCACCCGGACCGGGACAGTCGCTGAAGCTTTCTTT.

CDR3 loop: CASSRDSYTF. CDR3 DNA: TGTGCCAGCAGTAGGGACAGCTACACCTTC. The J gene is TRBJ1-2, the V gene TRBV6-1; possibly TRBD1 for D (6 bases). Deletions cut 5 bases from V and 9 bases from J, with 7 bases between. Germline V lookup: CDR1 MNHNS, CDR2 SASEGT. The CDR3 totals 10 residues.

This clonotype was counted a few times. The rearrangement joins TRBV6-2 or TRBV6-3 to TRBJ2-3; 9 bases are shared with TRBD1. CDR1 and CDR2 (germline): MNHEY, SVGEGT. CDR3 length: 16 residues. The J segment lost 4 bases and the V segment lost 5 bases, leaving 10 bases of the junction unmatched. The CDR3 DNA is TGTGCCAGCAGTACAACCGGGACAGGGAGGGCAGATACGCAGTATTTT. Its translation is CASSTTGTGRADTQYF.

V usage is TRBV23-1 and J usage is TRBJ2-1; unclear D gene. TRBV23-1 is recorded as an ORF, its role being uncertain. V lost 4 bases, J lost 4 bases, and 17 bases lay in between. This CDR3 comprises 16 residues. CDR3 loop: CASSPKSRLPYNEQFF. CDR3 DNA sequence: TGCGCCAGCAGTCCAAAAAGCCGGCTCCCGTACAATGAGCAGTTCTTC.

The chain carries TRBV28 and TRBJ2-5; TRBD1 matches 10 bases. Germline-derived CDR1 and CDR2 are MDHEN and SYDVKM. This CDR3 is 14 amino acids long. J lost 5 bases, V lost 8 bases, and 8 bases had no gene match. This CDR3 is CASLDRGRVETQYF. The CDR3, as DNA: TGTGCCAGCCTAGACAGGGGGCGCGTCGAGACCCAGTACTTC.

The genes are TRBV7-6 and TRBJ2-1; 7 bases match TRBD2. Germline CDR1 reads SGHVS; CDR2 reads FNYEAQ. The CDR3 has 17 amino acids. V was clipped by 1 base and J by 7 bases; unmatched bases: 13. The CDR3 sequence is CASSLVGGGRGSNEQFF. The CDR3 coding sequence is TGTGCCAGCAGCTTAGTCGGTGGCGGGAGAGGTTCTAATGAGCAGTTCTTC. The full variable domain, with the rest looked up from reference TRBV7-6 and TRBJ2-1, is GAGVSQSPRYKVTKRGQDVALRCDPISGHVSLYWYRQALGQGPEFLTYFNYEAQQDKSGLPNDRFSAERPEGSISTLTIQRTEQRDSAMYRCASSLVGGGRGSNEQFFGPGTRLTVL.

This clonotype was counted a few times. J is TRBJ1-2 and V is TRBV7-2; perhaps TRBD1 as D (5 bases). There are 13 residues in the CDR3. V shed 3 bases and J shed 6 bases, with 11 bases lying between them. Germline loops: CDR1 SGHTA, CDR2 FQGNSA. CDR3 DNA: TGTGCCAGCAGCTTTAGCCAGGGAGATGGCTACACCTTC. It encodes CASSFSQGDGYTF.

CDR3 loop: CSATDSLQETQYF. For the CDR3, the DNA is TGCAGTGCCACGGACAGCCTACAGGAGACCCAGTACTTC. V gene TRBV20-1 combines with J gene TRBJ2-5, with D possibly TRBD1 on 6 matching bases. The CDR3 loop spans 13 amino acids. Trimming cost V 6 bases and J 5 bases, with 16 bases left between them. The germline V gene has CDR1 DFQATT and CDR2 SNEGSKA (reference sequence).

This chain connects TRBV28 to TRBJ2-5; D not certain. This CDR3 has 13 residues. Trimming removed 2 bases from V and 5 bases from J, with 9 bases in between. Germline-derived CDR1 and CDR2 are MDHEN and SYDVKM. As DNA, the CDR3 is TGTGCCAGCAGTTTAGGGTACTTGGAGACCCAGTACTTC. It yields the protein CASSLGYLETQYF.

The V call is TRBV28, the J call TRBJ2-5; 11 bases fit TRBD1. The length of the CDR3 is 16 residues. In germline, CDR1 is MDHEN, CDR2 SYDVKM. Trimming at V came to 7 bases and at J to 5 bases, leaving 12 bases not matched to a gene. The CDR3 DNA reads as TGTGCCAGCACCCCAGGGGACAGGGGGTATGGGGAGACCCAGTACTTC. The encoded protein is CASTPGDRGYGETQYF.

This clonotype was seen only a few times. The V call is TRBV15, the J call TRBJ1-2, with TRBD1 as a possible D gene (5 bases). Trimming removed 0 bases from V and 8 bases from J, with 19 bases in between. The CDR3 contains 16 residues. The germline CDR1 and CDR2 sequences are LNHNV and YYDKDF (reference sequence). CDR3 loop: CATSRDRALPGEGYTF. CDR3 coding DNA: TGTGCCACCAGCAGAGACAGGGCATTACCTGGGGAGGGCTACACCTTC.

This clonotype came up a few times. This chain joins TRBV19 and TRBJ2-6; maybe TRBD2 (6 bases). The V gene lost 7 bases and the J gene lost 2 bases, with 9 bases spanning the gap. CDR1 is LNHDA and CDR2 is SQIVND in the germline V gene (reference sequence). The CDR3 contains 14 residues. The CDR3 DNA is TGTGCCAGTAAACCGGGGGCTGGGGCCAACGTCCTGACTTTC. It translates to CASKPGAGANVLTF.